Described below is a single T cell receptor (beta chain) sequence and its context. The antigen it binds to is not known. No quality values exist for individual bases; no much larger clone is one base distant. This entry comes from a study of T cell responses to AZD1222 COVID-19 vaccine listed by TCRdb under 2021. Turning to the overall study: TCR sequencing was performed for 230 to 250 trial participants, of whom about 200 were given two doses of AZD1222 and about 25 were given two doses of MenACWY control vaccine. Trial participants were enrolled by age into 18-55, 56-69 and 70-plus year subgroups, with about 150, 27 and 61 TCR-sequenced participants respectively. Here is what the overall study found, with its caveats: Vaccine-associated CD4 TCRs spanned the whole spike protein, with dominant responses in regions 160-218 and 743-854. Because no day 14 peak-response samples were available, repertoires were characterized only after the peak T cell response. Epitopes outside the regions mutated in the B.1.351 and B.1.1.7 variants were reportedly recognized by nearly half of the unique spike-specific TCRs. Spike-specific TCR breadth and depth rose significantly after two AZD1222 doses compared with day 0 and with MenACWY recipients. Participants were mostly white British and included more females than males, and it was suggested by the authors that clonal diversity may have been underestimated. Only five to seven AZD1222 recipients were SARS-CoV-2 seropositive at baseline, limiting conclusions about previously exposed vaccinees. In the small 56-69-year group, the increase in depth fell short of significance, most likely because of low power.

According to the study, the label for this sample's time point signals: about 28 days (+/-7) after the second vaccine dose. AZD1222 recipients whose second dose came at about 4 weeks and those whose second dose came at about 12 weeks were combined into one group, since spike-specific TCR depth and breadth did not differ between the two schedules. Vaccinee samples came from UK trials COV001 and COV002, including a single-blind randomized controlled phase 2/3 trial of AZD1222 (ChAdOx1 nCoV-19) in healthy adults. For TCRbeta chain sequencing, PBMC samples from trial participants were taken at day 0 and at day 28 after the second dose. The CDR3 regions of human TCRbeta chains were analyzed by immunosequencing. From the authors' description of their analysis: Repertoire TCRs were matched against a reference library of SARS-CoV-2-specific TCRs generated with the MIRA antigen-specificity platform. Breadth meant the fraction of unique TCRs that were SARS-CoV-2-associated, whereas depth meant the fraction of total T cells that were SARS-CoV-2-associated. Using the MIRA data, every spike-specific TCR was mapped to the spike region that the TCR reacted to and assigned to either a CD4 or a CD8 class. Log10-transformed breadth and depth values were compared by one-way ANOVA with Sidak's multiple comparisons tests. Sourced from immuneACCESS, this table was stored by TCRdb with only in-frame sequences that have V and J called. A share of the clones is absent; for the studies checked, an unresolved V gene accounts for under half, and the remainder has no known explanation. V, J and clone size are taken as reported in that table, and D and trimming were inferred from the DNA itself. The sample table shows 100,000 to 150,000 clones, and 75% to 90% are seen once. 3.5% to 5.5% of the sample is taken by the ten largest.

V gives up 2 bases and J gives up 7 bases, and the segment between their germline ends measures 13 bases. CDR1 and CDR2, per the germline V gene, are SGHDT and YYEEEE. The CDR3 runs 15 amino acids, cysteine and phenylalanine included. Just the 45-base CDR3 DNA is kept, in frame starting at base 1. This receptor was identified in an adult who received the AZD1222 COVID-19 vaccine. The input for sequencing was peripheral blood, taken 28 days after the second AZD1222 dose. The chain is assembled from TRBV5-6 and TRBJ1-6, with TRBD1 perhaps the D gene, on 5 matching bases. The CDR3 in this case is CASSFGGWGNSPLHF. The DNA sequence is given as TGTGCCAGCAGCTTTGGGGGTTGGGGCAATTCACCCCTCCACTTT.